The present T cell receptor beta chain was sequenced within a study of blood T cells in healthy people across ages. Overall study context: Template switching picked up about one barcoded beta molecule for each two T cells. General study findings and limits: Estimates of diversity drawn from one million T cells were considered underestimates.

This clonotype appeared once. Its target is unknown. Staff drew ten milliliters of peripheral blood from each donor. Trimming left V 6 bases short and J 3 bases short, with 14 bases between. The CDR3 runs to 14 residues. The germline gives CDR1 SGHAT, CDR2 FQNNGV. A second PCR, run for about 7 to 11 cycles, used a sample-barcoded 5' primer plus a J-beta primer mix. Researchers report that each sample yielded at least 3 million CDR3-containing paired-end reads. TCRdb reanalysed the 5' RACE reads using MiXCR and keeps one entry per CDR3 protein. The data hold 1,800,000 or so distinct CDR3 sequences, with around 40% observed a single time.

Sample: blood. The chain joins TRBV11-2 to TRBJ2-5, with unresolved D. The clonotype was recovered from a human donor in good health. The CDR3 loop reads CASRPIRAKETQYF. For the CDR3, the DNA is TGTGCCAGCAGACCTATCCGGGCGAAAGAGACCCAGTACTTC. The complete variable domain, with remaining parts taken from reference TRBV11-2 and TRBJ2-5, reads EAGVAQSPRYKIIEKRQSVAFWCNPISGHATLYWYQQILGQGPKLLIQFQNNGVVDDSQLPKDRFSAERLKGVDSTLKIQPAKLEDSAVYLCASRPIRAKETQYFGPGTRLLVL.